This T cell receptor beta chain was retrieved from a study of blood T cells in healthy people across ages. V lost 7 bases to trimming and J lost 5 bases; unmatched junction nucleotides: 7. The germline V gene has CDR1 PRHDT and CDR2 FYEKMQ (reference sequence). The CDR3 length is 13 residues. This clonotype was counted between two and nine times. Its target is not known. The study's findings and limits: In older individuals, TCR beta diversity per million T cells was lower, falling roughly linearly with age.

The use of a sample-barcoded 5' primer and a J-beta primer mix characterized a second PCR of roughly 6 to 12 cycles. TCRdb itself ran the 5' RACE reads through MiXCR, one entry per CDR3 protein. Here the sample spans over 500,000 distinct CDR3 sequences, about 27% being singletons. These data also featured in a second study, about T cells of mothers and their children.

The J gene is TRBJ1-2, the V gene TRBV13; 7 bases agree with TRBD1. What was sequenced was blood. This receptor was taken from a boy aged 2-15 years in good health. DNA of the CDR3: TGTGCCAGCAATCTAGCAGGGGGGTATGGCTACACCTTC. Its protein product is CASNLAGGYGYTF.